These T cell receptor beta chains were read from a single sample in a study of blood T cell repertoires in COVID-19. Generated by immunoSEQ multiplex PCR, the TCRdb table keeps only in-frame clones and is missing some. Found here are 350,000 to 400,000 clones, around nine tenths of them singletons; the top ten hold more than 1%. Source material: PBMCs or T cells enriched from blood (not recorded which). These receptors all stem from a woman between 18 and 29 years old who had recovered from COVID-19. Both conserved end residues are trimmed from each CDR3. The D gene is left open where the match is weak. Expanded clones get a size class; other rows say once, few or many, or leave the size out.

V: TRBV5-5; D: NA; size: NA; CDR3: ASSLRQSYEQY
V: TRBV10-3; D: NA; size: NA; CDR3: AISESWTDPSTDTQY
V: TRBV28; D: NA; size: NA; CDR3: ASPPSETGLDEQF
V: TRBV5-1; D: TRBD1; size: once; CDR3: ASSLRGQGLMNTEAF
V: TRBV18; D: NA; size: NA; CDR3: ASSPGGYNSPLH
V: TRBV5-1; D: NA; size: NA; CDR3: ASSLGGPLTDTQY
V: TRBV9; D: NA; size: NA; CDR3: ASSVVPDSNYGYT
V: TRBV5-1; D: TRBD2; size: NA; CDR3: ASSLPLAGSRNEQF
V: TRBV29-1; D: TRBD1; size: few; CDR3: SAGQGPNYGYT
V: TRBV6-5; D: NA; size: NA; CDR3: ASRKQETQY
V: TRBV27; D: TRBD2; size: NA; CDR3: ASSLSLAGANEQF
V: TRBV27; D: NA; size: NA; CDR3: ASRVRGSNQPQH
V: TRBV28; D: TRBD1; size: NA; CDR3: ASSLRLSWTGQETQY
V: TRBV6-5; D: TRBD1; size: NA; CDR3: ASSYTGGGQPQH
V: TRBV11-2; D: TRBD1; size: once; CDR3: ASSLGPDRAPTDTQY
V: TRBV2; D: TRBD1; size: NA; CDR3: ASRRTGDNQPQH
V: TRBV5-6; D: NA; size: NA; CDR3: ASSFMTVRLSGANVLT
V: TRBV9; D: NA; size: once; CDR3: ASSVVGTSYNEQF
V: TRBV5-1; D: NA; size: NA; CDR3: ASSATSDSPLH
V: TRBV7-2; D: NA; size: NA; CDR3: ASSLGEGSSGNTIY
V: TRBV27; D: NA; size: few; CDR3: ASSRWWTDTQY
V: TRBV27; D: NA; size: NA; CDR3: ASSPRDFYSYNEQF
V: TRBV18; D: TRBD1; size: NA; CDR3: ASSPPQFQGGYGYT
V: TRBV19; D: TRBD1; size: NA; CDR3: ASSITRTGHEQY
V: TRBV5-4; D: TRBD2; size: NA; CDR3: ASSSSLSSGTYEQY
V: TRBV6-2/TRBV6-3; D: TRBD1; size: once; CDR3: ASSNPGTGYQNEQY
V: TRBV11-2; D: NA; size: NA; CDR3: ASSSTGPYGYT
V: TRBV5-5; D: NA; size: once; CDR3: ASSYSLGGGEKLF